Following are 11 T cell receptor beta chains from one sample sequenced in a study of shared clonotypes between healthy human individuals. The protocol was immunoSEQ multiplex PCR, while the TCRdb copy is restricted to in-frame clones and leaves out a portion. This table has 2,500,000 or so clones, around nine tenths appearing once. Sample: naive CD4+ T cells sorted from blood. Subset of the sample: CD45RA+ positively selected. The receptors were sampled from a man between 18 and 29 years old in good health.

This chain connects TRBV15 to TRBJ1-3; maybe TRBD1 (5 bases). CDR3 length equals 13 residues. Trimming cost V 5 bases and J 4 bases, with 9 bases left between them. The germline CDR1 and CDR2 sequences are LNHNV and YYDKDF (reference sequence). CDR3 in amino acids: CATSGRQGNTIYF. DNA for the CDR3: TGTGCCACCAGCGGCAGACAGGGAAACACCATATATTTT.

In DNA, the CDR3 is TGTGCCAGCCGGGACAGGGGCACAGATACGCAGTATTTT. Translated: CASRDRGTDTQYF. The gene calls are TRBV2 and TRBJ2-3; 9 nucleotides agree with TRBD1. The V and J ends lost 8 bases and 1 base, in that order; junction bases with no gene match: 1. In germline, CDR1 is SNHLY, CDR2 FYNNEI. This CDR3 contains 13 residues.

The chain carries TRBV9 and TRBJ2-7; tentative D call: TRBD1 (5 bases). CDR3 length: 12 residues. CDR1 and CDR2 (germline): SGDLS, YYNGEE. Trimming took off 4 bases at V and 3 bases at J, with 8 bases between the two ends. This CDR3 reads CASSSTDYEQYF. The CDR3 bases are TGTGCCAGCAGCTCGACAGACTACGAGCAGTACTTC.

CDR3: CASSNWGADEQYF. CDR3 sequence (DNA): TGTGCCAGTAGTAACTGGGGGGCGGACGAGCAGTACTTC. The rearrangement joins TRBV19 to TRBJ2-7; D could derive from TRBD1 or TRBD2 (6 bases each). This CDR3 region has 13 residues. Germline lookup yields CDR1 LNHDA and CDR2 SQIVND (reference sequence). Between the trimmed V and J ends, which lost 4 bases and 5 bases, there was a span of 12 bases. The entire variable domain, with the rest obtained from reference TRBV19 and TRBJ2-7, is as follows: DGGITQSPKYLFRKEGQNVTLSCEQNLNHDAMYWYRQDPGQGLRLIYYSQIVNDFQKGDIAEGYSVSREKKESFPLTVTSAQKNPTAFYLCASSNWGADEQYFGPGTRLTVT.

V gene TRBV6-5 combines with J gene TRBJ1-2; 9 nucleotides match TRBD1. The CDR3 consists of 13 residues. Germline trimming cut 7 bases from V and 5 bases from J; bases unmatched to any gene: 5. Looked up from germline, CDR1 is MNHEY and CDR2 is SVGAGI. The CDR3 spells CASNRGRGYGYTF. CDR3 sequence (DNA): TGTGCCAGCAACAGGGGGCGCGGGTATGGCTACACCTTC.

The gene calls are TRBV5-1 and TRBJ1-2; D possibly corresponds to TRBD1 (6 bases). The germline V gene has CDR1 SGHRS and CDR2 YFSETQ. CDR3 size: 13 residues. Trimming cost V 7 bases and J 2 bases, with 12 bases left between them. The CDR3 spells CASAPQGNYGYTF. In DNA, the CDR3 is TGCGCCAGCGCCCCCCAGGGGAACTATGGCTACACCTTC.

In regard to this clone: The same CDR3 is also encoded by other DNA sequences in this sample. V usage is TRBV18 and J usage is TRBJ2-5, with a possible D match to TRBD1 (5 bases). Per germline, CDR1 KGHSH and CDR2 LQKENI. Deletions cut 3 bases from V and 4 bases from J, with 9 bases between. The CDR3 is made up of 13 amino acids. CDR3 loop: CASSPPGLETQYF. In nucleotides, the CDR3 is TGTGCCAGCTCACCGCCAGGGCTAGAGACCCAGTACTTC.

The rearrangement links TRBV5-1 to TRBJ2-7, with D possibly matching TRBD1 (6 bases). Looked up from germline, CDR1 is SGHRS and CDR2 is YFSETQ. CDR3 length equals 14 residues. V was pared by 2 bases and J by 4 bases, with 13 bases between. The CDR3 DNA reads TGCGCCAGCAGCTTACAGGGTGGGGGTTACGAGCAGTACTTC. As protein: CASSLQGGGYEQYF.

J is TRBJ2-7 and V is TRBV5-1; D perhaps matches TRBD1 (6 bases). Germline CDR1 SGHRS, CDR2 YFSETQ. Trimming pared 4 bases from V and 2 bases from J, leaving 16 bases between. CDR3 length equals 15 residues. Here the CDR3 DNA reads TGCGCCAGCAGCCCTACCCCCGGGACAACCTACGAGCAGTACTTC. It specifies CASSPTPGTTYEQYF.

The rearrangement joins TRBV30 to TRBJ1-2; tentative D call: TRBD1 (5 bases). CDR1 and CDR2 (germline): GTSNPN, SVGIG (reference sequence). CDR3 length equals 13 residues. Trimming stripped 5 bases from V and 5 bases from J, with 15 bases between. The CDR3 nucleotides read TGTGCCTGGGTACAGGCGGGGGGATATGGCTACACCTTC. Protein: CAWVQAGGYGYTF. The full variable domain, its missing parts supplied by reference TRBV30 and TRBJ1-2, is SQTIHQWPATLVQPVGSPLSLECTVEGTSNPNLYWYRQAAGRGLQLLFYSVGIGQISSEVPQNLSASRPQDRQFILSSKKLLLSDSGFYLCAWVQAGGYGYTFGSGTRLTVV.

J is TRBJ2-1 and V is TRBV18; a weak D match, TRBD2 (6 bases). V gave up 2 bases and J gave up 0 bases, with 14 bases separating them. The CDR3 sequence is 17 residues long. Germline CDR1 KGHSH, CDR2 LQKENI. The CDR3 nucleotides are TGTGCCAGCTCACCAAGGAGGGCCTCAAGCTCCTACAATGAGCAGTTCTTC. This encodes CASSPRRASSSYNEQFF.